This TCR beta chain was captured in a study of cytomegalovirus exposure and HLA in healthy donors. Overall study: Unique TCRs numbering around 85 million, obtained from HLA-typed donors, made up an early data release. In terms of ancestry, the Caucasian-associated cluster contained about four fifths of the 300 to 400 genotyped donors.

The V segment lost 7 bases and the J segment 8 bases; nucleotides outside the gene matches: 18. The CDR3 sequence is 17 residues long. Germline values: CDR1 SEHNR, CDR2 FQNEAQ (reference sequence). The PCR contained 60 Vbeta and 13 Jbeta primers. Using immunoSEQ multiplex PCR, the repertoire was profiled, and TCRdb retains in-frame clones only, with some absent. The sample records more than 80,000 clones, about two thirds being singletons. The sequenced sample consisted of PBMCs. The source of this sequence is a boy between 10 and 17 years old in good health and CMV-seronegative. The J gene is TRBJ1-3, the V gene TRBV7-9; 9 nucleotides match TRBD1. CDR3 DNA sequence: TGTGCCAGCACCCCGGGACAGGGAGTTGTGGTAGTAGACACCATATATTTT. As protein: CASTPGQGVVVVDTIYF.